This T cell receptor (beta chain) is drawn from a study of shared clonotypes between healthy human individuals. As for the study in general: Donors were a couple of women and a few men aged 18 to 49. Study-wide results and limits: Shared across four donors were around 5% of the naive CD4 clonotypes.

In the case of this clone: What it binds is unknown.

CDR3 length equals 18 residues. Selected positively for CCR7 and CD45RO-negative, naive CD8 cells excluded terminally differentiated effector memory CD45RA+ cells. Genomic DNA of each subset was evenly split across several immunoSEQ plates. Sequenced by immunoSEQ multiplex PCR; TCRdb stores in-frame clones only, minus some. The table has some 2 million clones, roughly 95% seen once; the top ten hold about 1.1%. The gene calls are TRBV21-1 and TRBJ1-1; TRBD1, as called in the table, went unchecked against the DNA. TRBV21-1 represents a pseudogene. Sequencing input: naive CD8+ T cells sorted from blood. The sequence came from a man between 18 and 35 years old in good health. The DNA of the CDR3 is TGTGCCAGCAGCGACCAAATACGCAGGGATAAGATGAACACTGAAGCTTTCTTT. Its protein product is CASSDQIRRDKMNTEAFF.